This T cell receptor beta chain was captured in a study of Graves' ophthalmopathy and Graves' hyperthyroidism. The study's findings and limits: Blood samples also showed most expanded thyroid clonotypes exceeding 0.001 frequency. A model built from 13 signatures distinguished ophthalmopathy from stable hyperthyroidism with 87.88% sensitivity and about 81% specificity. The model reached approximately 70% sensitivity and about 72% specificity for predicting ophthalmopathy progression.

CDR3 length: 15 amino acids. Germline loops: CDR1 LGHNA, CDR2 YSLEER. Trimming stripped 3 bases from V and 10 bases from J, with 16 bases between. A remark on this clonotype: Its antigen is undetermined.

The study excluded patients with other autoimmune diseases, uncontrolled infections, pregnancy or lactation. Investigators amplified TCR beta CDR3 regions from RNA transcripts. Amplification began with first-round RT-PCR using HTBI primers, then second-round multiplex PCR was performed. TCRdb reanalysed the multiplex PCR reads using MiXCR and keeps one entry per CDR3 protein. The table records about 740,000 distinct CDR3 sequences, 35% to 50% of them present only once. The V gene is TRBV4-3, the J gene TRBJ1-6; D possibly corresponds to TRBD1 (6 bases). This receptor was taken from an adult man with Graves' ophthalmopathy. The sequenced material came from peripheral blood. The CDR3 region has the DNA TGCGCCAGCAGCCAGGCCGACGGAGGGGGATCACCCCTCCACTTT. Translating gives CASSQADGGGSPLHF.